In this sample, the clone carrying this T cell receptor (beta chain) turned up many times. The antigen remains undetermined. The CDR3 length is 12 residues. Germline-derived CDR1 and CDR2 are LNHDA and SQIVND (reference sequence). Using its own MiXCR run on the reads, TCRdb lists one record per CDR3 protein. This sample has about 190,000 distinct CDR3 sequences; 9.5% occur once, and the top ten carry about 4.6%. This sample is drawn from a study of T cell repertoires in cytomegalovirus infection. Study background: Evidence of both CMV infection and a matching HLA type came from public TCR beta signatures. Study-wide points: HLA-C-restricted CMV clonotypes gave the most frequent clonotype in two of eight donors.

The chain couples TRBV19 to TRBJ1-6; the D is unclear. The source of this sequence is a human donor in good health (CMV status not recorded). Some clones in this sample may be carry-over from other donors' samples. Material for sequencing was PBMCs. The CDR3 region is CASRDYNSPLHF. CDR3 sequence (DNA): TGTGCGAGCCGGGATTATAATTCACCCCTCCACTTT.